The clone carrying this T cell receptor (beta chain) was seen just once. Its antigen is still unknown. TCRdb reprocessed the reads with MiXCR, giving one entry per CDR3 protein. In the table there are roughly 34,000 distinct CDR3 sequences, about 52% of which are singletons. These data come from a study of T cell repertoires in cytomegalovirus infection. CDR3 size: 16 residues. V dropped 5 bases and J dropped 5; count of bases not matched to a gene: 8. Germline assignment: CDR1 SGHTA and CDR2 FQGNSA. Study-level points and caveats: Summed frequency of shared TCR beta families picked out CMV carriers who also had the relevant HLA.

The rearrangement links TRBV7-2 to TRBJ2-3; 12 bases are shared with TRBD2. The sequenced sample was CD8+ T cells from cultured PBMCs, obtained from culture after CMV antigen stimulation. The origin of this receptor is a human donor in good health (CMV status not recorded). Some clones in this sample may be carry-over from other donors' samples. The CDR3 region is CASSTTSGRIGDTQYF. CDR3 in DNA: TGTGCCAGCAGCACGACTAGCGGGAGAATCGGAGATACGCAGTATTTT.